Only one count was recorded for the clone carrying this TCR beta chain. The CDR3 has 13 residues. Germline V gene data show CDR1 as LNHDA and CDR2 as SQIVND (reference sequence). The V gene lost 3 bases and the J gene lost 0 bases, with 5 bases spanning the gap. Clones were sequenced by immunoSEQ multiplex PCR, and TCRdb holds only the in-frame ones, with some missing. The table includes approximately 92,000 clones, approximately 93% detected once. This entry comes from a study of T cell changes during pregnancy in multiple sclerosis. This sequence was found in a female donor with multiple sclerosis, enrolled in a pregnancy study. The rearrangement links TRBV19 to TRBJ1-1; D remains unclear. Here the sequenced sample was peripheral blood, taken after pregnancy. The CDR3 region is CASSMRLNTEAFF. The CDR3 DNA follows: TGTGCCAGTAGTATGCGGTTGAACACTGAAGCTTTCTTT.